The clone carrying this T cell receptor (beta chain) was seen a handful of times. Antigen unknown. The data originate from a study of T-cell reconstitution after alpha-beta-depleted transplantation in children. Study-wide results and limits: There were some patients whose high TCRbeta diversity at day 60 came from surviving recipient T cells and thymic progenitors. About two months after transplant, alpha-beta T cells reportedly came from several hundred expanded graft clones. Fresh T-cell production supplied most of the T-cell counts and diversity seen one year after transplant.

Preparation of the TCRbeta library involved a method that used unique molecular identifiers. A single record per CDR3 protein comes from TCRdb applying MiXCR to the PCR reads. In the table there are about 210,000 distinct CDR3 sequences, around a sixth of which are singletons. Germline CDR1 reads SGHTA; CDR2 reads FQGNSA. The CDR3 is 14 amino acids. V was trimmed by 6 bases and J by 10 bases, leaving 21 bases between them. This chain links TRBV7-2 with TRBJ1-1; D not certain. This receptor was taken from a male patient between 2 and 9 years old who had a stem cell transplant for acute lymphoblastic leukemia, so the T cells may come from the graft donor. Specimen: PBMCs, mostly from graft donor cells, collected 360 days after TCRalphabeta/CD19-depleted stem cell transplant. CDR3: CASSRGILVSIAFF. Written as DNA, the CDR3 is TGTGCCAGCAGTAGAGGTATTCTGGTGTCTATAGCTTTCTTT.